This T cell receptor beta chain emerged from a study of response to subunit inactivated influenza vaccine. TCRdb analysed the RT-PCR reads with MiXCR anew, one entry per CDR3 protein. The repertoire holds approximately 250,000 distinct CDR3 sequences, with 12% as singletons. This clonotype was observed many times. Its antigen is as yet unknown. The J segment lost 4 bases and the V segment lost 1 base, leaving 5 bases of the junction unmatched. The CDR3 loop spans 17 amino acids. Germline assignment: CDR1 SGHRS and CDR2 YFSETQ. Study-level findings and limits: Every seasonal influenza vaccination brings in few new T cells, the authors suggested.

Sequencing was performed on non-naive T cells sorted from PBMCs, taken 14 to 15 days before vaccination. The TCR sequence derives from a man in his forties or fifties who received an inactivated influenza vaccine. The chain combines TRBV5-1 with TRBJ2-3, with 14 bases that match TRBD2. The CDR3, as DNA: TGCGCCAGCAGCTTGTCGGGACTAGCGGGAGAGGCAGATACGCAGTATTTT. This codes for CASSLSGLAGEADTQYF.